The 28 T cell receptor beta chains below come from one sample, sequenced in a study of CD8 T cells in ankylosing spondylitis. MiXCR was run by TCRdb on the 5' RACE reads, yielding one entry per CDR3 protein. Among around 300,000 distinct CDR3 sequences listed, approximately 10% were seen once. Sequencing used blood, either unsorted or a sorted T cell fraction (not recorded which). The receptors shown here come from a female donor with ankylosing spondylitis or in good health (not recorded which).

This clonotype was observed a handful of times. The chain combines TRBV7-8 with TRBJ1-4; D may be TRBD1 (6 bases). This CDR3 comprises 13 residues. Germline-derived CDR1 and CDR2 are SGHVS and FQNEAQ. V was shortened by 8 bases and J by 8 bases, with 15 bases between the two germline ends. CDR3 sequence: CASAGGLGEKLFF. The CDR3 bases are TGTGCCAGCGCGGGGGGCCTCGGGGAAAAACTGTTTTTT. Full variable domain (rest looked up from reference TRBV7-8 and TRBJ1-4): GAGVSQSPRYKVAKRGQDVALRCDPISGHVSLFWYQQALGQGPEFLTYFQNEAQLDKSGLPSDRFFAERPEGSVSTLKIQRTQQEDSAVYLCASAGGLGEKLFFGSGTQLSVL.

In this sample, this clonotype turned up many times. The chain recombines TRBV5-1 with TRBJ2-6, with 9 bases fitting TRBD1. There are 16 residues in the CDR3. Germline-derived CDR1 and CDR2 are SGHRS and YFSETQ. Trimming at V came to 4 bases and at J to 2 bases, leaving 4 bases not matched to a gene. CDR3 DNA: TGCGCCAGCAGCGAAAGACAGGGGGCTGGGGCCAACGTCCTGACTTTC. Its protein product is CASSERQGAGANVLTF. Variable domain in full (rest from reference TRBV5-1 and TRBJ2-6): KAGVTQTPRYLIKTRGQQVTLSCSPISGHRSVSWYQQTPGQGLQFLFEYFSETQRNKGNFPGRFSGRQFSNSRSEMNVSTLELGDSALYLCASSERQGAGANVLTFGAGSRLTVL.

This clonotype was seen only a few times. The chain recombines TRBV6-1 with TRBJ1-5; a weak D match, TRBD1 (6 bases). Looked up from germline, CDR1 is MNHNS and CDR2 is SASEGT. V gave up 6 bases and J gave up 4 bases, with 10 bases separating them. The CDR3 extends over 13 amino acids. CDR3 coding DNA: TGTGCCAGCAGACGACAGGAAAATCAGCCCCAGCATTTT. Its protein product is CASRRQENQPQHF.

This chain uses TRBV3-1 with TRBJ2-7, with 9 bases matching TRBD1. CDR3 length equals 13 residues. Germline lookup yields CDR1 LGHDT and CDR2 YNNKEL (reference sequence). V gave up 5 bases and J gave up 1 base; unmatched junction bases: 0. The CDR3 DNA reads as TGTGCCAGCAGCGGACAGGGGTCCTACGAGCAGTACTTC. Its translation: CASSGQGSYEQYF.

This clonotype was recorded many times. The rearrangement joins TRBV15 to TRBJ2-3; D is possibly TRBD1 or TRBD2 (6 bases each). The CDR3 is made up of 17 amino acids. V gave up 4 bases and J gave up 0 bases, with 17 bases separating them. CDR1 and CDR2 (germline): LNHNV, YYDKDF (reference sequence). CDR3 sequence reads: CATSTSERGDSTDTQYF. As DNA, the CDR3 is TGTGCCACCAGCACAAGCGAGAGGGGGGACAGCACAGATACGCAGTATTTT. Full variable domain (outside the CDR3, taken from reference TRBV15 and TRBJ2-3): DAMVIQNPRYQVTQFGKPVTLSCSQTLNHNVMYWYQQKSSQAPKLLFHYYDKDFNNEADTPDNFQSRRPNTSFCFLDIRSPGLGDTAMYLCATSTSERGDSTDTQYFGPGTRLTVL.

This clonotype has ten or more counts. This chain links TRBV20-1 with TRBJ2-2; 7 bases fit TRBD2. Germline CDR1 is DFQATT and CDR2 is SNEGSKA (reference sequence). Trimming cost V 4 bases and J 6 bases; bases outside gene matches: 8. The CDR3 spans 14 residues. DNA for the CDR3: TGCAGTGCTATGGGGGGGGTGATGCCCGGGGAGCTGTTTTTT. Amino acids: CSAMGGVMPGELFF.

The chain recombines TRBV27 with TRBJ2-5; D is perhaps TRBD1 (5 bases). Trimming took 8 bases from V and 2 from J, leaving 9 bases between them. The germline V gene has CDR1 MNHEY and CDR2 SMNVEV (reference sequence). The CDR3 has 12 residues. The CDR3 DNA is TGTGCCAGCCAGGGTCGTCAAGAGACCCAGTACTTC. This sequence encodes CASQGRQETQYF.

This clonotype appeared many times. The J gene is TRBJ1-5, the V gene TRBV7-2; 8 positions match TRBD1. Germline V gene data show CDR1 as SGHTA and CDR2 as FQGNSA. CDR3 length equals 17 residues. The trim removed 4 bases at V and 4 bases at J, leaving 12 bases unmatched. This chain's CDR3 is CASSSDRGGIWNQPQHF. CDR3 nucleotides: TGTGCCAGCAGCTCCGACAGGGGAGGGATTTGGAATCAGCCCCAGCATTTT.

Only a few counts were recorded for this clonotype. CDR3: CASSRPSGRISGELFF. The CDR3 DNA is TGTGCCAGCAGTAGGCCTAGCGGGAGGATCTCCGGGGAGCTGTTTTTT. The rearrangement joins TRBV27 to TRBJ2-2, with TRBD2 identical over 11 bases. This CDR3 spans 16 amino acids. V was clipped by 5 bases and J by 6 bases; unmatched bases: 8. Looked up from germline, CDR1 is MNHEY and CDR2 is SMNVEV (reference sequence).

The rearrangement links TRBV10-3 to TRBJ2-6; tentatively, D is TRBD1 or TRBD2 (5 bases each). In germline, CDR1 is ENHRY, CDR2 SYGVKD. CDR3 length: 18 residues. V lost 5 bases and J 4 bases, leaving 21 bases between the germline ends. CDR3 in amino acids: CAISRGVVSGDGANVLTF. The CDR3 DNA follows: TGTGCCATCAGTCGAGGCGTGGTTTCTGGGGACGGGGCCAACGTCCTGACTTTC.

CDR3 protein: CASSPRQGGGTEAFF. The CDR3 coding sequence is TGTGCCAGCTCACCACGGCAGGGAGGGGGCACTGAAGCTTTCTTT. The genes are TRBV18 and TRBJ1-1, with D perhaps matching TRBD1 (6 bases). Germline CDR1 is KGHSH and CDR2 is LQKENI. The V end was cut by 1 base, the J end by 4 bases, with 13 bases between. CDR3 length equals 15 residues. The full variable domain, in which reference TRBV18 and TRBJ1-1 provide the parts outside the CDR3, is NAGVMQNPRHLVRRRGQEARLRCSPMKGHSHVYWYRQLPEEGLKFMVYLQKENIIDESGMPKERFSAEFPKEGPSILRIQQVVRGDSAAYFCASSPRQGGGTEAFFGQGTRLTVV.

This clonotype was observed at least ten times. This chain joins TRBV29-1 and TRBJ2-1; D not resolved. This CDR3 spans 13 amino acids. Germline CDR1 is SQVTM and CDR2 is ANQGSEA. Trimming removed 0 bases from V and 7 bases from J, with 10 bases in between. CDR3 nucleotide sequence: TGCAGCGTTGAAGATCTTCCCGGGAATGAGCAGTTCTTC. Amino acids: CSVEDLPGNEQFF.

This clonotype was observed at least ten times. The chain combines TRBV20-1 with TRBJ2-5; TRBD1 matches at 8 bases. Germline CDR1 reads DFQATT; CDR2 reads SNEGSKA (reference sequence). This CDR3 is built from 12 residues. V was clipped by 8 bases and J by 0 bases; unmatched bases: 2. This CDR3 is CSTDRDQETQYF. For the CDR3, the DNA is TGCAGTACGGACAGGGACCAAGAGACCCAGTACTTC.

This clonotype has ten or more counts. The chain carries TRBV12-3 or TRBV12-4 and TRBJ1-2; 9 nucleotides align to TRBD1. J lost 6 bases, V lost 1 base, and 3 bases had no gene match. This CDR3 is 14 amino acids long. The CDR3 region is CASSLVGTGNGYTF. The DNA for the CDR3 is TGTGCCAGCAGTTTAGTAGGGACAGGGAATGGCTACACCTTC.

This clonotype appeared many times. The chain has TRBV10-3 and TRBJ2-7; D uncertain. There are 13 residues in the CDR3. Germline CDR1 is ENHRY and CDR2 is SYGVKD. The V end lost 5 bases, the J end lost 4 bases, and 12 bases lay between the germline ends. CDR3 coding DNA: TGTGCCATCAGTCTACGGTCCCCGTACGAGCAGTACTTC. Translation gives CAISLRSPYEQYF.

This clonotype was counted many times. This chain connects TRBV20-1 to TRBJ2-1; D is uncertain. Trimming removed 6 bases at V and 0 bases at J, with 12 bases between. The germline V gene encodes CDR1 DFQATT and CDR2 SNEGSKA (reference sequence). The CDR3 is 14 amino acids. The CDR3: CSAAVGPSYNEQFF. Here the CDR3 DNA reads TGCAGTGCCGCCGTTGGACCCTCCTACAATGAGCAGTTCTTC.

This clonotype was observed many times. CDR3 DNA: TGTGCCAGCAGTGACTCAAGCTCCGGGGAGCTGTTTTTT. Amino acids: CASSDSSSGELFF. V gene TRBV6-4 combines with J gene TRBJ2-2; D gene unclear. The CDR3 loop spans 13 amino acids. CDR1 MRHNA and CDR2 SNTAGT come from the germline V gene. The V and J ends lost 0 bases and 6 bases respectively, with 5 bases between them.

There are many counts of this clonotype. CDR3: CASSLDLGNTDTQYF. The CDR3 DNA follows: TGCGCCAGCAGCTTGGATCTAGGAAACACAGATACGCAGTATTTT. This chain connects TRBV5-1 to TRBJ2-3; D call uncertain. The length of the CDR3 is 15 residues. CDR1 is SGHRS and CDR2 is YFSETQ in the germline V gene. V gave up 0 bases and J gave up 2 bases, with 10 bases separating them.

This clonotype was recorded at least ten times. The chain carries TRBV6-1 and TRBJ2-5; 9 positions agree with TRBD1. The CDR3 is 13 residues long. Germline lookup yields CDR1 MNHNS and CDR2 SASEGT. With 7 bases clipped from V and 7 bases from J, the junction kept 7 bases outside the gene matches. This CDR3 reads CASNYRGHGTQYF. DNA of the CDR3: TGTGCCAGCAACTACAGGGGGCACGGGACCCAGTACTTC.

This clonotype was detected ten times or more. Here the CDR3 reads CASSQSSVNYGYTF. Written as DNA, the CDR3 is TGTGCCAGCAGCCAATCTTCGGTCAACTATGGCTACACCTTC. This chain connects TRBV16 to TRBJ1-2; D gene ambiguous. Trimming took 0 bases from V and 2 from J, leaving 7 bases between them. This CDR3 is built from 14 residues. CDR1 and CDR2 (germline): KGHSY, FQNENV.

The rearrangement links TRBV28 to TRBJ1-2, with TRBD1 as a possible D gene (5 bases). Germline V CDR1 and CDR2: MDHEN, SYDVKM. V lost 2 bases and J 7 bases, leaving 17 bases between the germline ends. There are 15 residues in the CDR3. CDR3 sequence: CASSLLTWGAGGYTF. The DNA of the CDR3 is TGTGCCAGCAGTTTACTAACCTGGGGCGCGGGTGGCTACACCTTC.

This clonotype was seen only a few times. The chain links TRBV12-3 or TRBV12-4 to TRBJ2-2; no definite D call. There are 14 residues in the CDR3. Trimming left V 7 bases short and J 5 bases short, with 14 bases between. CDR3 loop: CASMSRGFTGELFF. CDR3 in DNA: TGTGCCAGCATGTCCCGAGGCTTTACCGGGGAGCTGTTTTTT.

The sample holds many counts of this clonotype. The rearrangement uses TRBV6-5 and TRBJ2-2; D is ambiguous. The CDR3 is 16 amino acids. The V end was cut by 1 base, the J end by 0 bases, with 9 bases between. The germline gives CDR1 MNHEY, CDR2 SVGAGI. CDR3 DNA sequence: TGTGCCAGCAGTTACTTTGGCAGATCGAACACCGGGGAGCTGTTTTTT. Translating gives CASSYFGRSNTGELFF.

This clonotype was detected ten times or more. The gene calls are TRBV24-1 and TRBJ2-5, with 8 bases fitting TRBD1. V shed 8 bases and J 3 bases; nucleotides not matched to a gene: 1. The germline V gene has CDR1 KGHDR and CDR2 SFDVKD. The CDR3 is 12 residues long. The CDR3 coding sequence is TGTGCCACCACGGACAGGGAAGAGACCCAGTACTTC. It encodes CATTDREETQYF.

The chain combines TRBV28 with TRBJ1-5; D ambiguous. CDR1 MDHEN and CDR2 SYDVKM come from the germline V gene. The CDR3 extends over 15 amino acids. Trimming left V 7 bases short and J 1 base short, with 14 bases between. CDR3 in amino acids: CASTWGGLSNQPQHF. CDR3 sequence (DNA): TGTGCCAGCACCTGGGGAGGATTGAGCAATCAGCCCCAGCATTTT.

This clonotype appeared many times. The gene calls are TRBV5-1 and TRBJ1-1; possible D gene TRBD1, 5 bases. The V gene lost 3 bases and the J gene lost 4 bases, with 13 bases spanning the gap. Germline CDR1 reads SGHRS; CDR2 reads YFSETQ. The CDR3 extends over 14 amino acids. In DNA, the CDR3 is TGCGCCAGCAGCTCCGACACAGGATCCACTGAAGCTTTCTTT. Translation gives CASSSDTGSTEAFF.

This clonotype appeared many times. The rearrangement links TRBV10-2 to TRBJ1-1; TRBD1 aligns across 7 bases. The CDR3 has 12 amino acids. V lost 10 bases, J lost 10 bases, and 12 bases stayed unmatched. Germline CDR1 reads WSHSY; CDR2 reads SAAADI. CDR3 nucleotides: TGCGCCACCATACAGGGGAATGGCGGAGCTTTCTTT. Protein sequence: CATIQGNGGAFF.

The sample holds many counts of this clonotype. The chain employs TRBV20-1 and TRBJ2-3; the match to TRBD2 covers 16 bases. The CDR3 covers 15 residues. CDR1 and CDR2 from the germline V gene are DFQATT and SNEGSKA (reference sequence). The CDR3 loop is CSGTSGGARSDTQYF. CDR3 sequence (DNA): TGCAGCGGGACTAGCGGGGGGGCTAGGTCAGATACGCAGTATTTT.